The 8 T cell receptor beta chains given below trace back to one sample, sequenced in a study of blood T cell repertoires in COVID-19. Sequencing used immunoSEQ multiplex PCR; TCRdb keeps in-frame clones, though not all of them. Of over 200,000 clones detected, around 81% appear once; the ten largest clones hold 4% to 5.5%. Sequenced sample: peripheral blood. These receptors were collected from a man in his fifties with active or convalescent COVID-19.

This clone has more than one count but fewer than ten. The chain carries TRBV7-7 and TRBJ1-5; D call uncertain. V was cut by 5 bases and J by 2 bases, with 10 bases left in between. This CDR3 spans 14 amino acids. Germline loops: CDR1 SSHAT, CDR2 FNYEAQ (reference sequence). In DNA, the CDR3 is TGTGCCAGCAGCCTCCGGCAGGGCAATCAGCCCCAGCATTTT. Amino acids: CASSLRQGNQPQHF.

The chain recombines TRBV12-5 with TRBJ2-1; TRBD1 matches at 9 bases. The ends lost 6 bases at V and 9 bases at J; junction bases unmatched: 9. Germline CDR1 LGHNT, CDR2 FRNRAP. This CDR3 comprises 14 residues. In nucleotides, the CDR3 is TGTGCTAGTGGGAGGGACAGGGTGGATCGTGAGCAGTTCTTC. This sequence encodes CASGRDRVDREQFF.

The chain joins TRBV19 to TRBJ1-2; no reliable D call. The CDR3 has 16 residues. Looked up from germline, CDR1 is LNHDA and CDR2 is SQIVND (reference sequence). Trimming cost V 1 base and J 4 bases, with 16 bases left between them. The CDR3 DNA reads as TGTGCCAGTAGTATAGGTGGAGCCATCCCACTCTATGGCTACACCTTC. This gives the protein CASSIGGAIPLYGYTF.

V is TRBV19 and J is TRBJ2-2; D ambiguous. Germline lookup yields CDR1 LNHDA and CDR2 SQIVND (reference sequence). This CDR3 spans 18 amino acids. Deletions cut 1 base from V and 0 bases from J, with 15 bases between. Here the CDR3 reads CASSIGGLGYSNTGELFF. The CDR3 nucleotides read TGTGCCAGTAGTATAGGAGGTTTAGGCTATTCGAACACCGGGGAGCTGTTTTTT. Filled out from reference TRBV19 and TRBJ2-2, the complete variable domain reads DGGITQSPKYLFRKEGQNVTLSCEQNLNHDAMYWYRQDPGQGLRLIYYSQIVNDFQKGDIAEGYSVSREKKESFPLTVTSAQKNPTAFYLCASSIGGLGYSNTGELFFGEGSRLTVL.

The chain combines TRBV19 with TRBJ1-5; TRBD1 might be the D (6 bases). The CDR3 has 16 amino acids. Germline values: CDR1 LNHDA, CDR2 SQIVND (reference sequence). Trimming took 8 bases from V and 0 from J, leaving 17 bases between them. The CDR3 here is CASSGTNLYSNQPQHF. CDR3 DNA: TGTGCCAGTTCTGGGACAAATCTATATAGCAATCAGCCCCAGCATTTT.

The rearrangement links TRBV30 to TRBJ1-6, with TRBD1 as a possible D gene (6 bases). There are 12 residues in the CDR3. V dropped 8 bases and J dropped 3 bases, with 8 bases sitting between them. CDR1 is GTSNPN and CDR2 is SVGIG in the germline V gene (reference sequence). CDR3 residues: CAQQGYNSPLHF. In DNA form, the CDR3 reads TGTGCCCAACAGGGCTATAATTCACCCCTCCACTTT.

The V call is TRBV27, the J call TRBJ1-1, with 10 bases aligning to TRBD1. Germline assignment: CDR1 MNHEY and CDR2 SMNVEV (reference sequence). J was trimmed by 4 bases and V by 4 bases; bases with no gene match: 6. The CDR3 is 15 residues long. The CDR3: CASSSLGQGGTEAFF. The CDR3 DNA follows: TGTGCCAGCAGTTCACTTGGACAGGGGGGCACTGAAGCTTTCTTT.

The J gene is TRBJ1-2, the V gene TRBV5-6; D is possibly TRBD1 (5 bases). Deletions cut 4 bases from V and 5 bases from J, with 18 bases between. Per germline, CDR1 SGHDT and CDR2 YYEEEE. The CDR3 loop spans 15 amino acids. The CDR3 spells CASSNGRVGTYGYTF. CDR3 sequence (DNA): TGTGCCAGCAGCAACGGACGGGTAGGGACTTATGGCTACACCTTC. The complete variable domain, with remaining parts taken from reference TRBV5-6 and TRBJ1-2, reads DAGVTQSPTHLIKTRGQQVTLRCSPKSGHDTVSWYQQALGQGPQFIFQYYEEEERQRGNFPDRFSGHQFPNYSSELNVNALLLGDSALYLCASSNGRVGTYGYTFGSGTRLTVV.